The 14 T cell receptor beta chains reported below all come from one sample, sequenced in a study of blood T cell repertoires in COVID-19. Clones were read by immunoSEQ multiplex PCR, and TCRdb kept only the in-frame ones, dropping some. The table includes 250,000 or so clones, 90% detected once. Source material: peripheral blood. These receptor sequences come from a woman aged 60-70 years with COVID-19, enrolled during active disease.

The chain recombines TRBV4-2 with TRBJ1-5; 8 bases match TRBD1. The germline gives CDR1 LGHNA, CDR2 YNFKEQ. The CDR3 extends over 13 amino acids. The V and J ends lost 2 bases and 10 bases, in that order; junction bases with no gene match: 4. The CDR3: CASSQPGQGPQHF. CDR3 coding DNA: TGTGCCAGCAGCCAACCCGGACAGGGCCCCCAGCATTTT.

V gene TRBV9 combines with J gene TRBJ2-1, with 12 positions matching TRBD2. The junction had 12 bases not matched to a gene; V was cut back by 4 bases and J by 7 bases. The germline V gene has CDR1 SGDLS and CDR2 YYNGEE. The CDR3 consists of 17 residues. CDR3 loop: CASSRLPLAGGRNEQFF. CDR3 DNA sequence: TGTGCCAGCAGCCGACTCCCTCTAGCGGGGGGGCGAAATGAGCAGTTCTTC.

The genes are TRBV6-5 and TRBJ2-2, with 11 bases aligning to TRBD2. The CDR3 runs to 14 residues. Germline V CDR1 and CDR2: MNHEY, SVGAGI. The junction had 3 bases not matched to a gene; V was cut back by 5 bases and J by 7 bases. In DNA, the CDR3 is TGTGCCAGCAGTCTTAGCGGGGGGGGCGGGGAGCTGTTTTTT. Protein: CASSLSGGGGELFF.

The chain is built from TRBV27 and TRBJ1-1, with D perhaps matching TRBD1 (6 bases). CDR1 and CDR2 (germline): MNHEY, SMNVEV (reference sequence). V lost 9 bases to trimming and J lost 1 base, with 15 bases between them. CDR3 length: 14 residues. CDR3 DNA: TGTGCCAGTCGGGAGGGGGGCGCGAACACTGAAGCTTTCTTT. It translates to CASREGGANTEAFF.

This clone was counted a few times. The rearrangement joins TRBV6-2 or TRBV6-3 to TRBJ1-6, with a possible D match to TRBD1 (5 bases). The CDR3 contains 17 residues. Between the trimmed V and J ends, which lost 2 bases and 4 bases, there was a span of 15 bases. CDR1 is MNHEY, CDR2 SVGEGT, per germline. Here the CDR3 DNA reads TGTGCCAGCAGTTACCCGGCGGGGGAACTTTATAATTCACCCCTCCACTTT. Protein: CASSYPAGELYNSPLHF.

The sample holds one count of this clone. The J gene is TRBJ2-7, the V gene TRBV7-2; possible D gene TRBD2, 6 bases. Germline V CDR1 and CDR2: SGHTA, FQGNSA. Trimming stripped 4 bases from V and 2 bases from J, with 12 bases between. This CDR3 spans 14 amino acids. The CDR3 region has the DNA TGTGCCAGCAGCTCCGGGACTCAAACCTACGAGCAGTACTTC. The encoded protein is CASSSGTQTYEQYF.

CDR3 protein: CASSLRVQETQYF. DNA for the CDR3: TGTGCCAGCTCTCTCAGGGTCCAAGAGACCCAGTACTTC. V is TRBV18 and J is TRBJ2-5; TRBD1 might be the D (5 bases). V was pared by 6 bases and J by 1 base, with 9 bases between. The germline V gene has CDR1 KGHSH and CDR2 LQKENI. The CDR3 extends over 13 amino acids.

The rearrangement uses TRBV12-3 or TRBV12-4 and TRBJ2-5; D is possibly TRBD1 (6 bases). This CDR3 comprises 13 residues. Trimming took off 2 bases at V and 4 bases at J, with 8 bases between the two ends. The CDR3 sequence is CASSLTGRETQYF. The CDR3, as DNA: TGTGCCAGCAGTTTAACAGGGCGAGAGACCCAGTACTTC.

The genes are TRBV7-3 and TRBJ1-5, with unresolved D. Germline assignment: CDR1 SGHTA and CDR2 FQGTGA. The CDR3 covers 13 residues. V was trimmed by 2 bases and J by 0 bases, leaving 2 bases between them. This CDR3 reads CASSLRSNQPQHF. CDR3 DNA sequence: TGTGCCAGCAGCTTACGTAGCAATCAGCCCCAGCATTTT. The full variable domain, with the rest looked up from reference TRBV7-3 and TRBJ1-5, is GAGVSQTPSNKVTEKGKYVELRCDPISGHTALYWYRQSLGQGPEFLIYFQGTGAADDSGLPNDRFFAVRPEGSVSTLKIQRTERGDSAVYLCASSLRSNQPQHFGDGTRLSIL.

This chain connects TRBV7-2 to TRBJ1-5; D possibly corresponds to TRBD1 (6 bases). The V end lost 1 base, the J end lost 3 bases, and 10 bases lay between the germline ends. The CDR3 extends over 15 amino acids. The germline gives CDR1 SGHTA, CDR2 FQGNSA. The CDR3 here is CASSLGQGNNQPQHF. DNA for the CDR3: TGTGCCAGCAGCTTAGGGCAGGGGAACAATCAGCCCCAGCATTTT.

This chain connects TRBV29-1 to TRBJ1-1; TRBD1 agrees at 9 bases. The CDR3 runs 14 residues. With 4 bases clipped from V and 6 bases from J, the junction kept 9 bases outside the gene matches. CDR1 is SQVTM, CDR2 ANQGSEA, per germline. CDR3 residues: CSVGRDRVGAEAFF. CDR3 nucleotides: TGCAGCGTTGGCCGGGACAGGGTAGGGGCTGAAGCTTTCTTT. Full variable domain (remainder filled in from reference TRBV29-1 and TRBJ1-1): SAVISQKPSRDICQRGTSLTIQCQVDSQVTMMFWYRQQPGQSLTLIATANQGSEATYESGFVIDKFPISRPNLTFSTLTVSNMSPEDSSIYLCSVGRDRVGAEAFFGQGTRLTVV.

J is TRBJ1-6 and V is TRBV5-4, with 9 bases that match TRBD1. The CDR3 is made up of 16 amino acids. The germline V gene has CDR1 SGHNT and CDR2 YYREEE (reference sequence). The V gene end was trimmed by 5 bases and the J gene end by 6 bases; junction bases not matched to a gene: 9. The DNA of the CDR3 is TGTGCCAGCAGAGCAAACACAGGGGGCTCTAATTCACCCCTCCACTTT. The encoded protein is CASRANTGGSNSPLHF.

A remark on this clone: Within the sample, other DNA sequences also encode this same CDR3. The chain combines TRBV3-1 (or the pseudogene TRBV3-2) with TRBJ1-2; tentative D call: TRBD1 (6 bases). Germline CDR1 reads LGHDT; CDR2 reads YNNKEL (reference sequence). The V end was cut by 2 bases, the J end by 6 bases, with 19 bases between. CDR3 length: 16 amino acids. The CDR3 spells CASSQIPYRDKNGYTF. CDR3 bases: TGTGCCAGCAGCCAAATACCATACAGGGACAAGAATGGCTACACCTTC.

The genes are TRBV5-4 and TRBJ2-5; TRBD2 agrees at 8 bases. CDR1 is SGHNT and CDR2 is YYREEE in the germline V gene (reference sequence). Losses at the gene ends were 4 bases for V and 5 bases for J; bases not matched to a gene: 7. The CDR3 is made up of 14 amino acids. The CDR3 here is CASSEGTRLETQYF. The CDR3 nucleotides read TGTGCCAGCAGCGAAGGGACTAGATTGGAGACCCAGTACTTC. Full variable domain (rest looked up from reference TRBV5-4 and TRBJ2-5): ETGVTQSPTHLIKTRGQQVTLRCSSQSGHNTVSWYQQALGQGPQFIFQYYREEENGRGNFPPRFSGLQFPNYSSELNVNALELDDSALYLCASSEGTRLETQYFGPGTRLLVL.